This record looks at one TCR beta chain sequence and its context. Its target antigen remains unknown. No base-level quality is on record; no much larger clone is a single base apart. The sample belongs to a study of blood T cell repertoires in COVID-19 (TCRdb year 2020). At the level of the whole study: Collaborator samples came from the United States, Italy and Spain and covered acute and convalescent phases of COVID-19. The material from the prospective study consisted of cDNA or gDNA derived from T cells, B-cell-depleted T cells, or PBMCs. Subjects who had been exposed to COVID-19, were actively infected with it, or had recovered from it provided the deeply sampled blood TCRbeta repertoires that made up the dataset. A freely available public database, intended as a resource for researchers studying the immune response to SARS-CoV-2, is where the repertoires were released. The samples were drawn from the first 160 participants of the ongoing ImmuneRACE study and from 1,254 subjects provided by 6 global collaborators. Sample metadata almost always included a de-identified subject ID, COVID-19 status, age in years and sex. HLA class I and class II types, where available, came from metadata supplied by the sample provider rather than from assay-based typing. The investigation overall reported the following: The amount of clinical and demographic metadata varied by source and participant and was provided uncurated.

TCRbeta CDR3 regions were amplified from genomic DNA using the immunoSEQ Assay, a bias-controlled multiplex PCR. As for the authors' bioinformatics: The number of nucleated cells in each sample was estimated from the amplification of reference gene primers within the assay. To quantify the absolute abundance of each unique TCRbeta CDR3 rearrangement, sequence reads were collapsed and filtered. For each sample, productive Simpson clonality was calculated by taking the square root of Simpson's diversity index across productive rearrangements. Not all clones reach the TCRdb copy of this immuneACCESS table, which keeps in-frame sequences only. Checked studies attribute under half of the gap to unresolved V genes and leave the rest unexplained. Clonal size and the V and J genes are those of that table, whereas D and trimming came from the DNA. The sample records around 84,000 clones, 80% of which are singletons. The top ten constitute around 13% of the sample.

CDR1 LGHNA and CDR2 YSLEER are derived from the germline V gene. Inclusive of the bounding cysteine and phenylalanine, the CDR3 is 15 residues long. The DNA shown is the 45-base CDR3, in frame from base 1. V is reduced by 0 bases and J by 8 bases, leaving a spacing of 16 bases between them. Collaborating institutions collected whole blood in K2EDTA tubes following their own protocols. For TCRbeta analysis, collaborators shipped samples in one of three forms: frozen whole blood, isolated PBMCs, or DNA extracted from either of those sample types. The rearranged segments are TRBV4-3 and TRBJ1-2; the D gene is perhaps TRBD1, on 6 matching bases. The TCR sequence derives from a middle-aged woman with active or convalescent COVID-19. What was sequenced was peripheral blood. The sequenced DNA is TGCGCCAGCAGCCAAGATCCCCAGGGGCGAAGAGGCTACACCTTC. Its translation reads: CASSQDPQGRRGYTF.